The 23 T cell receptor beta chains given below trace back to one sample, sequenced in a study of Ad26.COV2.S vaccination and SARS-CoV-2 variants. The treatment denotes: some 20 received Ad26.COV2.S at low or high dose, single or two shots; several received placebo; per-sample allocation not given. Samples were taken on day 63 after the first vaccine or placebo injection. The protocol was immunoSEQ multiplex PCR, while the TCRdb copy is restricted to in-frame clones and leaves out a portion. The data contain over 350,000 clones, approximately 86% of them singletons. Source: peripheral blood, taken in a trial of Ad26.COV2.S vaccine versus placebo. The source is a person between 18 and 59 years old who received the Ad26.COV2.S COVID-19 vaccine or a placebo.

This sequence joins TRBV4-1 and TRBJ2-7; D gene ambiguous. V lost 3 bases and J 7 bases, leaving 13 bases between the germline ends. CDR1 MGHRA and CDR2 YSYEKL come from the germline V gene. The CDR3 is 13 amino acids. CDR3 coding DNA: TGCGCCAGCAGCCATGTCTACCTTGGGGAGCAGTACTTC. It is translated as CASSHVYLGEQYF.

This clone is a singleton in its sample. The V and J genes are TRBV11-2 and TRBJ2-4; D may be TRBD1 (5 bases). This CDR3 spans 17 amino acids. V was pared by 5 bases and J by 3 bases, with 20 bases between. Looked up from germline, CDR1 is SGHAT and CDR2 is FQNNGV. The CDR3 loop reads CASSPFDRPLGKNIQYF. CDR3 bases: TGTGCCAGCAGCCCCTTTGACAGACCCTTAGGCAAAAACATTCAGTACTTC.

The V gene is TRBV7-9, the J gene TRBJ1-2, with TRBD1 matching 7 bases. The CDR3 contains 12 residues. Looked up from germline, CDR1 is SEHNR and CDR2 is FQNEAQ (reference sequence). V was pared by 7 bases and J by 8 bases, with 7 bases of the junction left unmatched. The CDR3 DNA follows: TGTGCCAGCAACCCGACAGGGCCGGGCTACACCTTC. The encoded protein is CASNPTGPGYTF.

The chain recombines TRBV11-3 with TRBJ1-5, with D possibly being TRBD1 (6 bases). CDR3 size: 13 residues. Per germline, CDR1 SGHNT and CDR2 YENEEA. V was shortened by 9 bases and J by 5 bases, with 14 bases between the two germline ends. The CDR3 region has the DNA TGTGCCAGAAAGCGGGGGGCGGATCAGCCCCAGCATTTT. The encoded protein is CARKRGADQPQHF.

V is TRBV3-1 (or the pseudogene TRBV3-2) and J is TRBJ2-3; 10 nucleotides align to TRBD2. This CDR3 contains 19 residues. Trimming cost V 4 bases and J 1 base; bases outside gene matches: 14. CDR1 and CDR2 (germline): LGHDT, YNNKEL (reference sequence). CDR3 protein: CASSRGLAGAIGGTDTQYF. As DNA, the CDR3 is TGTGCCAGCAGCCGCGGGCTAGCGGGGGCCATCGGGGGCACAGATACGCAGTATTTT.

This clone was detected only a few times. A junction boundary mismatches the germline segment, possibly from a read error. The V gene is TRBV7-7, the J gene TRBJ2-6; D is ambiguous. Germline V gene data show CDR1 as SSHAT and CDR2 as FNYEAQ (reference sequence). The CDR3 contains 15 residues. CDR3 loop: CASSSSGTGANVLTF. The CDR3 DNA reads as TGTGCTAGCAGCTCCTCAGGTACCGGGGCCAACGTCCTGACTTTC.

The J gene is TRBJ2-1, the V gene TRBV7-2, with a tentative D call TRBD1 (6 bases). Trimming stripped 0 bases from V and 14 bases from J, with 17 bases between. The CDR3 runs to 14 residues. Germline values: CDR1 SGHTA, CDR2 FQGNSA. CDR3 in amino acids: CASSLAKQGHRKFF. In DNA, the CDR3 is TGTGCCAGCAGCTTAGCGAAACAGGGACATAGGAAGTTCTTC. Variable domain in full (rest from reference TRBV7-2 and TRBJ2-1): GAGVSQSPSNKVTEKGKDVELRCDPISGHTALYWYRQSLGQGLEFLIYFQGNSAPDKSGLPSDRFSAERTGGSVSTLTIQRTQQEDSAVYLCASSLAKQGHRKFFGPGTRLTVL.

The chain combines TRBV7-6 with TRBJ1-1; D call uncertain. V was shortened by 5 bases and J by 0 bases, with 16 bases between the two germline ends. Germline CDR1 reads SGHVS; CDR2 reads FNYEAQ. This CDR3 contains 16 residues. The CDR3 bases are TGTGCCAGCAGCCGCGACGCACAGATGATGAACACTGAAGCTTTCTTT. Translation gives CASSRDAQMMNTEAFF.

The rearrangement links TRBV11-1 to TRBJ1-1, with D maybe TRBD1 (6 bases). CDR3 length: 14 residues. CDR1 is SGHAT, CDR2 FQDESV, per germline (reference sequence). Trimming stripped 5 bases from V and 3 bases from J, with 13 bases between. The CDR3 DNA reads as TGTGCCAGCAGCCCCGCTTCAGGGGACACTGAAGCTTTCTTT. This sequence encodes CASSPASGDTEAFF. Based on the CDR3 plus reference TRBV11-1 and TRBJ1-1, the full variable domain is EAEVAQSPRYKITEKSQAVAFWCDPISGHATLYWYRQILGQGPELLVQFQDESVVDDSQLPKDRFSAERLKGVDSTLKIQPAELGDSAMYLCASSPASGDTEAFFGQGTRLTVV.

This clone was observed a few times. The chain is built from TRBV2 and TRBJ1-2; 11 bases fit TRBD1. Trimming took 6 bases from V and 8 from J; bases not matched to a gene: 5. In germline, CDR1 is SNHLY, CDR2 FYNNEI. The CDR3 runs to 13 residues. CDR3 bases: TGTGCCAGCAGATGGGGGACAGGGGGAGGCTACACCTTC. Its protein is CASRWGTGGGYTF.

The chain carries TRBV27 and TRBJ2-1; tentatively, D is TRBD1 (6 bases). The V and J ends lost 8 bases and 8 bases respectively, with 16 bases between them. The CDR3 is made up of 13 amino acids. Germline assignment: CDR1 MNHEY and CDR2 SMNVEV (reference sequence). The CDR3 reads CASGKGEWYEQFF. CDR3 nucleotides: TGTGCCAGCGGAAAGGGGGAATGGTATGAGCAGTTCTTC.

The chain is built from TRBV15 and TRBJ1-6; a weak D match, TRBD1 (6 bases). Germline values: CDR1 LNHNV, CDR2 YYDKDF (reference sequence). CDR3 length: 15 residues. The V end was cut by 8 bases, the J end by 0 bases, with 11 bases between. The chain's CDR3 is CATHQGSSYNSPLHF. The CDR3, as DNA: TGTGCCACCCACCAGGGGAGCTCCTATAATTCACCCCTCCACTTT.

The chain couples TRBV6-1 to TRBJ1-4; D might be TRBD1 (5 bases). Deletions cut 3 bases from V and 10 bases from J, with 21 bases between. The CDR3 has 16 residues. CDR1 and CDR2 from the germline V gene are MNHNS and SASEGT. The CDR3 coding sequence is TGTGCCAGCAGTGAGACACAGGTGGTGGGGAAAGGAAAACTGTTTTTT. Translation gives CASSETQVVGKGKLFF.

In DNA form, the CDR3 reads TGTGCCAGCAGTCCCGTCGGTAGCGGGGGGGCGGAGACCCAGTACTTC. This encodes CASSPVGSGGAETQYF. This chain uses TRBV6-2 or TRBV6-3 with TRBJ2-5; 11 bases agree with TRBD2. The V gene's germline CDR1 is MNHEY and CDR2 SVGEGT. The CDR3 is 16 residues long. Losses at the gene ends were 5 bases for V and 5 bases for J; bases not matched to a gene: 10.

V gene TRBV21-1 combines with J gene TRBJ2-5; TRBD1, the table's D call, was not compared with the DNA. TRBV21-1 corresponds to a pseudogene. The CDR3 sequence is 19 residues long. CDR3 region: CASSKGPRGEVVDQETQYF. The CDR3 DNA follows: TGTGCCAGCAGCAAAGGTCCCAGGGGCGAGGTAGTGGATCAAGAGACCCAGTACTTC.

This clone was counted a few times. The chain has TRBV28 and TRBJ1-1, with D maybe TRBD1 (6 bases). Germline CDR1 MDHEN, CDR2 SYDVKM. This CDR3 comprises 13 residues. V lost 8 bases and J 1 base, leaving 11 bases between the germline ends. The CDR3, as DNA: TGTGCCAGCGGGGGGGCCGAGAACACTGAAGCTTTCTTT. It encodes CASGGAENTEAFF. Full variable domain (remainder filled in from reference TRBV28 and TRBJ1-1): DVKVTQSSRYLVKRTGEKVFLECVQDMDHENMFWYRQDPGLGLRLIYFSYDVKMKEKGDIPEGYSVSREKKERFSLILESASTNQTSMYLCASGGAENTEAFFGQGTRLTVV.

This chain uses TRBV3-1 (or the pseudogene TRBV3-2) with TRBJ2-7; 12 nucleotides align to TRBD2. CDR1 is LGHDT, CDR2 YNNKEL, per germline (reference sequence). V was clipped by 4 bases and J by 7 bases; unmatched bases: 8. This CDR3 has 15 amino acids. The CDR3 nucleotides are TGTGCCAGCAGCCGGCCCCTAGCGGGGGGGTGGGAGCAGTACTTC. This translates into CASSRPLAGGWEQYF.

The CDR3 reads CASSPPRRYPHTDTQYF. Written as DNA, the CDR3 is TGTGCCAGCTCACCACCCCGCCGGTACCCCCACACAGATACGCAGTATTTT. This chain joins TRBV18 and TRBJ2-3; no clear D. CDR1 is KGHSH, CDR2 LQKENI, per germline. The V and J ends lost 0 bases and 2 bases respectively, with 15 bases between them. This CDR3 is built from 17 residues.

As regards this clone: The identical CDR3 is also encoded by other nucleotide sequences in the sample. This chain joins TRBV5-6 and TRBJ1-2, with D unclear. Per the germline V gene, CDR1 is SGHDT and CDR2 is YYEEEE. The CDR3 length is 12 residues. V lost 1 base and J lost 8, with 9 bases in between. For the CDR3, the DNA is TGTGCCAGCAGCTTGCGGGGAGGCGGCTACACCTTC. This encodes CASSLRGGGYTF.

The chain uses TRBV27 and TRBJ2-3, with D unresolved. The CDR3 sequence is 14 residues long. CDR1 MNHEY and CDR2 SMNVEV come from the germline V gene (reference sequence). The germline V and J ends were trimmed by 9 bases and 4 bases, with 17 bases remaining between them. The CDR3 is CASATQGLADTQYF. DNA for the CDR3: TGTGCCAGTGCGACCCAAGGGCTCGCAGATACGCAGTATTTT.

Comment on this clone: The junction does not match germline at one end; this may be a read error. The chain is built from TRBV25-1 and TRBJ1-2; TRBD1 matches 7 bases. The CDR3 totals 15 residues. CDR1 MGHDK and CDR2 SYGVNS come from the germline V gene. CDR3 sequence reads: CASCENTAGGNGYTF. The DNA of the CDR3 is TGTGCCAGCTGTGAAAACACGGCAGGGGGGAATGGCTACACCTTC.

This chain joins TRBV5-1 and TRBJ1-6, with TRBD1 identical over 9 bases. The V gene's germline CDR1 is SGHRS and CDR2 YFSETQ. The CDR3 extends over 17 amino acids. The V segment lost 2 bases and the J segment 8 bases; nucleotides outside the gene matches: 11. The CDR3 DNA reads as TGCGCCAGCAGCTTACGTGCGGACAGGGGATCTGATTCACCCCTCCACTTT. Residues: CASSLRADRGSDSPLHF.

CDR3: CASSLEYSGNTIYF. CDR3 in DNA: TGTGCCAGCAGCTTAGAATACTCTGGAAACACCATATATTTT. This chain joins TRBV7-8 and TRBJ1-3; D gene unclear. V was trimmed by 1 base and J by 0 bases, leaving 4 bases between them. Germline lookup yields CDR1 SGHVS and CDR2 FQNEAQ. This CDR3 comprises 14 residues. Drawing the rest from reference TRBV7-8 and TRBJ1-3, the complete variable domain is GAGVSQSPRYKVAKRGQDVALRCDPISGHVSLFWYQQALGQGPEFLTYFQNEAQLDKSGLPSDRFFAERPEGSVSTLKIQRTQQEDSAVYLCASSLEYSGNTIYFGEGSWLTVV.